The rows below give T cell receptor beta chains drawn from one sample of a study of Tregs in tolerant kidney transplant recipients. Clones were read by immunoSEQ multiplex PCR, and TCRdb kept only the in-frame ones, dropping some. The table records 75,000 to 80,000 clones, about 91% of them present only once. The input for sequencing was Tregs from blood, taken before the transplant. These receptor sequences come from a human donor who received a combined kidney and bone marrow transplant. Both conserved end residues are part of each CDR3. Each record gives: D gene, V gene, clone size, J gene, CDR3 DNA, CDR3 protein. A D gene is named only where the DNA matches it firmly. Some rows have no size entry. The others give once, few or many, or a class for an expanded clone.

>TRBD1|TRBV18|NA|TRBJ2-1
TGTGCCAGCTCACCTGGACAGGGGGAAGAGCAGTTCTTC
CASSPGQGEEQFF
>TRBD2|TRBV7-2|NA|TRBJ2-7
TGTGCCAGCAGCTCACACGTTCCTGGCGGGAGCTACGAGCAGTACTTC
CASSSHVPGGSYEQYF
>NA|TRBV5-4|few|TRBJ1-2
TGTGCCAGCAGCAAGGAATTTACAGGAGACTATGGCTACACCTTC
CASSKEFTGDYGYTF
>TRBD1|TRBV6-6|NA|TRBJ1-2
TGTGCCAGCAGTTACTCCGGACAGGGGAACTATGGCTACACCTTC
CASSYSGQGNYGYTF
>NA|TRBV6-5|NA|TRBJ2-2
TGTGCCAGCAGTTACTCGAGACAGAGAAACACCGGGGAGCTGTTTTTT
CASSYSRQRNTGELFF
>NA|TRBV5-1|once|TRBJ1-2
TGCGCCAGCAGCTTGGGGATCGGAGGAGGGAGGAAGTATGGCTACACCTTC
CASSLGIGGGRKYGYTF
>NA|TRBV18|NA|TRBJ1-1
TGTGCCAGCTCACCTTCAGGGGAGAACACTGAAGCTTTCTTT
CASSPSGENTEAFF
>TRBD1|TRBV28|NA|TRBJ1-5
TGTGCCAGCAGCCTACAGGGGGCGTTGGGGCAGCCCCAGCATTTT
CASSLQGALGQPQHF
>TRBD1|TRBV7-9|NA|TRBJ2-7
TGTGCCAGCAGCCCGGGGACAGTTAACCACGAGCAGTACTTC
CASSPGTVNHEQYF
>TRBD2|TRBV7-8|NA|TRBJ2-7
TGTGCCAGCAGCTTAGCCACTAGCGGGTGGTACGAGCAGTACTTC
CASSLATSGWYEQYF
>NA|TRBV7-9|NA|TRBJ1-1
TGTGCCAGCATAGGACCGCGGAACACTGAAGCTTTCTTT
CASIGPRNTEAFF
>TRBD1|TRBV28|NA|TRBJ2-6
TGTGCCAGCAGTTCATCTACAGGGGGCGCTGGGGCCAACGTCCTGACTTTC
CASSSSTGGAGANVLTF
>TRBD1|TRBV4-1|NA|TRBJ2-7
TGCGCCAGCAGCCAAGCCAGTATAACAGGGGCCTACGAGCAGTACTTC
CASSQASITGAYEQYF
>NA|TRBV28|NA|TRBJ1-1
TGTGCCAGCAGTTATCTGTTGATGAACACTGAAGCTTTCTTT
CASSYLLMNTEAFF
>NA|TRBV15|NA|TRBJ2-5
TGTGCCACCAGCAGAGGGTGGCTAGCGCAAGAGACCCAGTACTTC
CATSRGWLAQETQYF
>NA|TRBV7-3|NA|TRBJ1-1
TGTGCCAGCAGCTCAACCTTAGGCACTGAAGCTTTCTTT
CASSSTLGTEAFF
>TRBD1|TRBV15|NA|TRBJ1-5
TGTGCCACCAGCAGTGGACAGGGGGCTGGCAATCAGCCCCAGCATTTT
CATSSGQGAGNQPQHF
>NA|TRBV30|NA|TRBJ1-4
TGTGCCTGGAGTGGTTCCGCGCGGGTTTTTTTT
CAWSGSARVFF
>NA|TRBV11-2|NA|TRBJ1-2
TGTGCCAGCAGCCCCGCCACAGGGAACTATGGCTACACCTTC
CASSPATGNYGYTF
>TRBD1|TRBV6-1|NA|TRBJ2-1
TGTGCCAGCAGTCCGGGACAGGGATGGAATGAGCAGTTCTTC
CASSPGQGWNEQFF
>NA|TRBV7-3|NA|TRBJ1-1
TGTGCCAGCAGCTCAGGAGGACAGAACACTGAAGCTTTCTTT
CASSSGGQNTEAFF
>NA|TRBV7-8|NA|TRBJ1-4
TGTGCCAGCAGCTTTTCCACAGGGTCATCTAATGAAAAACTGTTTTTT
CASSFSTGSSNEKLFF
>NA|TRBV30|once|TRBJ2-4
TGTGCCTGGAGGCGGCCAACCTCAGGCATTCAGTACTTC
CAWRRPTSGIQYF
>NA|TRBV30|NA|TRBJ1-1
TGTGCCTGGAGTACCAGGGGATGGACTGAAGCTTTCTTT
CAWSTRGWTEAFF
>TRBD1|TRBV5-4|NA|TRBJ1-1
TGTGCCAGCAGCTGGGACAGGAGGAACACTGAAGCTTTCTTT
CASSWDRRNTEAFF
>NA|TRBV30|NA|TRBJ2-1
TGTGCCTGGAGTGGGGCGAGGTCCGGGATCCAAATCTTC
CAWSGARSGIQIF
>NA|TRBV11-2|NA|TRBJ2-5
TGTGCCAGCAGCGAACAACCGGGACTGAAATACTTC
CASSEQPGLKYF
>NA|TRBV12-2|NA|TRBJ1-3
TGTGCAAGTCGCCCCTCCAGCTCTGGAAACACCATATATTTT
CASRPSSSGNTIYF
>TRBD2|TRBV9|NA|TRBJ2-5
TGTGCCAGCAGCGTAGCCCCGGGACTAGCCCAAGAGACCCAGTACTTC
CASSVAPGLAQETQYF
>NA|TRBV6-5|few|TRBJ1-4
TGTGCCAGCAGTTACCGAGGGGCTGCTAATGAAAAACTGTTTTTT
CASSYRGAANEKLFF
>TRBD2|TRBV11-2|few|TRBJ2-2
TGTGCCAGCAGCTTAAGGGGGACTAGCCCAAACACCGGGGAGCTGTTTTTT
CASSLRGTSPNTGELFF
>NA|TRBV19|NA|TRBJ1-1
TGTGCCAGTAGTAAACAGGGCCCTGAAGCTTTCTTT
CASSKQGPEAFF
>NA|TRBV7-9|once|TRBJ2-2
TGTGCCAGCAGTCCCCTAGGGGTTACGAACACCGGGGAGCTGTTTTTT
CASSPLGVTNTGELFF
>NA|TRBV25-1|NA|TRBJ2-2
TGTGCCAGCAGTGGCCAGGGGATCGGGGAGCTGTTTTTT
CASSGQGIGELFF
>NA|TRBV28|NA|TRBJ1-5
TGTGCCAGCAGTTTCTATACGGACGGCAATCAGCCCCAGCATTTT
CASSFYTDGNQPQHF
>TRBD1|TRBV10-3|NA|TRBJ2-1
TGTGCCATCAGTGTAGAGTATGGACAGGGTCACAATGAGCAGTTCTTC
CAISVEYGQGHNEQFF
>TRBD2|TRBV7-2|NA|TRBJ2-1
TGTGCCAGCAGCTCAGCGGGAGGGTGGTACAATGAGCAGTTCTTC
CASSSAGGWYNEQFF
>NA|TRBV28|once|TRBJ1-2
TGTGCCAGCAGTTTATCCGCCAGTGTCTATGGCTACACCTTC
CASSLSASVYGYTF
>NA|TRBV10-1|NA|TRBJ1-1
TGCGCCAGCAGTGAGGGAATTGAGCCCCCTGAAGCTTTCTTT
CASSEGIEPPEAFF
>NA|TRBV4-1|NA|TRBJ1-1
TGCGCCAGCAGCCAAGTAGGGTTGGGGACTGAAGCTTTCTTT
CASSQVGLGTEAFF
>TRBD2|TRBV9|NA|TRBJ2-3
TGTGCCAGCAGCGCCTCGGGGGGGCTAGCGGGAAGAGATACGCAGTATTTT
CASSASGGLAGRDTQYF
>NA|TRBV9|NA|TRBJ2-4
TGTGCCAGCAGCGTAGACATAGCGCGCCCGGGGGCCAAAAACATTCAGTACTTC
CASSVDIARPGAKNIQYF
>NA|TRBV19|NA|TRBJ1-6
TGTGCCAGTTCTAACGGGGGAGGTACGAATTCACCCCTCCACTTT
CASSNGGGTNSPLHF
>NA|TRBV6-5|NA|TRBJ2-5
TGTGCCAGCAGCACCAGGGAGACCCAGTACTTC
CASSTRETQYF
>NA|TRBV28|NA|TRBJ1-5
TGTGCCAGCATGAGTGCAACAGGTAGCAATCAGCCCCAGCATTTT
CASMSATGSNQPQHF
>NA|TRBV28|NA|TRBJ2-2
TGTGCCAGCAGTTTACTCCCGGGGCGATCGGGGACCAGGGAGCTGTTTTTT
CASSLLPGRSGTRELFF
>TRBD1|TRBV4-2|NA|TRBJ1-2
TGTGCCAGCAGCGCCCGACAGGGGAGCTATGGCTACACCTTC
CASSARQGSYGYTF
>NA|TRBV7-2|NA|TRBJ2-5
TGTGCCAGCAGCTTAGAAGGGGGGGTCGAGACCCAGTACTTC
CASSLEGGVETQYF
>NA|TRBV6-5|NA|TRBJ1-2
TGTGCCAGCAGTACCTGGGAGGACTATGGCTACACCTTC
CASSTWEDYGYTF
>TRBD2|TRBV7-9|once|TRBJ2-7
TGTGCCAGCAGCTCGGGACTAGCGGGATCCCTCTACGAGCAGTACTTC
CASSSGLAGSLYEQYF
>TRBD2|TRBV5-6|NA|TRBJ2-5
TGTGCCAGCAGCTTCGGACTAGCGGGACCCCAAGAGACCCAGTACTTC
CASSFGLAGPQETQYF
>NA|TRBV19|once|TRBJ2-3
TGTGCCACTGAGGGCAGCACAGATACGCAGTATTTT
CATEGSTDTQYF
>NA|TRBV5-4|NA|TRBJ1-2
TGTGCCAGCAGCTTTAGTGCCGGGGCTGGCTACACCTTC
CASSFSAGAGYTF
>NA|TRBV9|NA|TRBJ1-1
TGTGCCAGCAGTCTGGTAAGGGACACTGAAGCTTTCTTT
CASSLVRDTEAFF
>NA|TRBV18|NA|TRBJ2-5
TGTGCCAGCTCACCACTAGCGCAAGAGACCCAGTACTTC
CASSPLAQETQYF
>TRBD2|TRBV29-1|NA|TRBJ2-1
TGCAGCGTTGTCCGGGAGGGGGCCTACAATGAGCAGTTCTTC
CSVVREGAYNEQFF
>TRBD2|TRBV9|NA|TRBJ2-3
TGTGCCAGCAGCATCATAGCGGGAGGGAGGTCAGATACGCAGTATTTT
CASSIIAGGRSDTQYF